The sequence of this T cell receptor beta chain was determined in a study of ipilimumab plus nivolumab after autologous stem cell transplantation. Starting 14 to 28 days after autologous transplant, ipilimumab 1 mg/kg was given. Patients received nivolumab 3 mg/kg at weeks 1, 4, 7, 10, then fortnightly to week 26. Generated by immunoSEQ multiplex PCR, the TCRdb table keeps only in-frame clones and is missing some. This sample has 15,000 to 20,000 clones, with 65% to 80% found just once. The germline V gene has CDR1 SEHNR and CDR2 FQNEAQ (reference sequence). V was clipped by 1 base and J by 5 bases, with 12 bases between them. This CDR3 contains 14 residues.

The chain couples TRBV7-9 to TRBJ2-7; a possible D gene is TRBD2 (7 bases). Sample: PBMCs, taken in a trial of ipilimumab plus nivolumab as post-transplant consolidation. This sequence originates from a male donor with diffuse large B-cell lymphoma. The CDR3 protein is CASSLGGGSNEQYF. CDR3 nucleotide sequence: TGTGCCAGCAGCTTAGGGGGGGGCTCGAACGAGCAGTACTTC.